This TCR beta chain stems from a study of T-cell reconstitution after alpha-beta-depleted transplantation in children. Unique molecular identifiers were incorporated into the prepared TCRbeta library. Each CDR3 protein is one row after TCRdb ran MiXCR on the PCR reads. The table lists about 640,000 distinct CDR3 sequences, approximately 16% of them singletons, with 0.8% to 1.1% in the top ten. The specimen comprised PBMCs from the stem cell graft donor, sampled from the stem cell graft. This TCR was recovered from a human donor who donated a stem cell graft to a child with acute myeloid leukemia.

CDR3 nucleotide sequence: TGTGCCAGCAGCCCTGGACAGGGGGGTCGTGAGCAGTTCTTC. The encoded protein is CASSPGQGGREQFF. V and J are TRBV7-8 and TRBJ2-1, with TRBD1 identical over 10 bases. Germline assignment: CDR1 SGHVS and CDR2 FQNEAQ. This CDR3 has 14 residues. Trimming took 5 bases from V and 9 from J; bases not matched to a gene: 7.